What follows is one TCR beta chain and its context. The antigen is not known. The sample belongs to a study of T cell responses to AZD1222 COVID-19 vaccine. Regarding the study as a whole: Donor demographics were predominantly white British with a female majority; clonal diversity may be underestimated. Sampled repertoires all dated from after the peak T cell response.

Assay: immunoSEQ multiplex PCR; the TCRdb copy retains only in-frame clones and omits some. The sample has 110,000 to 150,000 clones, 93% seen once; the top ten hold 4.5% to 5.5%. The V end was cut by 2 bases, the J end by 5 bases, with 12 bases between. Germline V CDR1 and CDR2: SGHTA, FQGTGA. The CDR3 runs to 14 residues. The source of this sequence is an adult in good health. The rearrangement links TRBV7-3 to TRBJ1-1, with D perhaps TRBD1 (6 bases). The starting material was peripheral blood, obtained on day 0 of AZD1222 vaccination. The CDR3, as DNA: TGTGCCAGCAGCTTATCAGGGGAGGGAACTGAAGCTTTCTTT. Its protein product is CASSLSGEGTEAFF.